These 29 T cell receptor beta chains came from one sample sequenced in a study of shared clonotypes between healthy human individuals. TCRdb's copy holds only in-frame clones and misses some; the assay was immunoSEQ multiplex PCR. The repertoire holds over a million clones, with around 76% as singletons. The sample taken for sequencing was memory CD4+ T cells sorted from blood. The subset here: CD45RA-negative fraction. These receptors all come from a man younger than 35 in good health.

The CDR3 region has the DNA TGTGCCAGCAGCTTGATGACGGTACCCTACGAGCAGTACTTC. Translating it yields CASSLMTVPYEQYF. The rearrangement links TRBV5-8 to TRBJ2-7; D is unresolved. This CDR3 region has 14 residues. Trimming pared 1 base from V and 2 bases from J, leaving 10 bases between. The germline V gene encodes CDR1 SGHTS and CDR2 YDEGEE. The whole variable domain, filled in from reference TRBV5-8 and TRBJ2-7, reads EAGVTQSPTHLIKTRGQQATLRCSPISGHTSVYWYQQALGLGLQFLLWYDEGEERNRGNFPPRFSGRQFPNYSSELNVNALELEDSALYLCASSLMTVPYEQYFGPGTRLTVT.

A note on this clone: At the DNA level, this CDR3 is encoded by other sequences in the same sample as well. The genes are TRBV9 and TRBJ2-7; no clear D gene. V was cut by 2 bases and J by 5 bases, with 5 bases left in between. CDR1 and CDR2 (germline): SGDLS, YYNGEE. The CDR3 has 11 amino acids. In nucleotides, the CDR3 is TGTGCCAGCAGCGTGGGAAACGAGCAGTACTTC. Protein: CASSVGNEQYF.

About this clone: Other DNA sequences from this sample encode an identical CDR3 as well. J is TRBJ2-1 and V is TRBV5-1, with D perhaps TRBD1 (6 bases). Germline V gene data show CDR1 as SGHRS and CDR2 as YFSETQ. Trimming took 0 bases from V and 4 from J, leaving 8 bases between them. The length of the CDR3 is 14 residues. The CDR3 protein is CASSLAQGYNEQFF. CDR3 coding DNA: TGCGCCAGCAGCTTGGCACAGGGATACAATGAGCAGTTCTTC. Together with reference TRBV5-1 and TRBJ2-1, the CDR3 gives the full variable domain: KAGVTQTPRYLIKTRGQQVTLSCSPISGHRSVSWYQQTPGQGLQFLFEYFSETQRNKGNFPGRFSGRQFSNSRSEMNVSTLELGDSALYLCASSLAQGYNEQFFGPGTRLTVL.

This clone came up a few times. The chain has TRBV5-5 and TRBJ2-2, with TRBD2 matching over 11 bases. The ends lost 1 base at V and 3 bases at J; junction bases unmatched: 11. Germline loops: CDR1 SGHKS, CDR2 YYEKEE (reference sequence). The CDR3 is 19 residues long. The CDR3 DNA reads TGTGCCAGCAGCTTGTCATCACTAGCGGGGGCTGGGGACACCGGGGAGCTGTTTTTT. Its protein product is CASSLSSLAGAGDTGELFF.

The genes are TRBV10-2 and TRBJ2-2; 13 bases line up with TRBD2. V trimming: 6 bases; J trimming: 4 bases; junction bases outside the gene matches: 8. The CDR3 is 17 residues long. The germline gives CDR1 WSHSY, CDR2 SAAADI. DNA of the CDR3: TGCGCCAGCAGAAGGACTAGCGGGAGACATCGCACCGGGGAGCTGTTTTTT. It yields the protein CASRRTSGRHRTGELFF.

V gene TRBV7-6 combines with J gene TRBJ2-2, with no clear D. Germline V gene lookup returns CDR1 SGHVS and CDR2 FNYEAQ. This CDR3 contains 17 residues. V lost 1 base to trimming and J lost 0 bases, with 12 bases between them. The CDR3 DNA reads TGTGCCAGCAGCTTAGGACGGGTACTTGCGAACACCGGGGAGCTGTTTTTT. Its translation: CASSLGRVLANTGELFF.

The chain recombines TRBV18 with TRBJ1-2, with 10 bases that match TRBD1. Germline CDR1 KGHSH, CDR2 LQKENI. V gave up 3 bases and J gave up 3 bases; unmatched junction bases: 10. CDR3 length: 17 amino acids. CDR3 residues: CASSPSTGGKLDYGYTF. The CDR3 region has the DNA TGTGCCAGCTCACCTTCGACAGGGGGCAAGTTGGACTATGGCTACACCTTC.

This chain joins TRBV6-1 and TRBJ2-5; 7 bases align to TRBD2. This CDR3 contains 15 residues. CDR1 is MNHNS and CDR2 is SASEGT in the germline V gene. Germline trimming cut 2 bases from V and 2 bases from J; bases unmatched to any gene: 5. The CDR3 is CASSEPGLHQETQYF. The CDR3 coding sequence is TGTGCCAGCAGTGAACCGGGACTACATCAAGAGACCCAGTACTTC.

V usage is TRBV9 and J usage is TRBJ2-1; no clear D. Looked up from germline, CDR1 is SGDLS and CDR2 is YYNGEE. Deletions cut 0 bases from V and 2 bases from J, with 12 bases between. This CDR3 spans 16 amino acids. CDR3 DNA sequence: TGTGCCAGCAGCGTAGAGCCGGACCAAACCTACAATGAGCAGTTCTTC. Translation: CASSVEPDQTYNEQFF.

V is TRBV2 and J is TRBJ1-2, with D possibly TRBD1 on 5 matching bases. Germline loops: CDR1 SNHLY, CDR2 FYNNEI. This CDR3 has 15 amino acids. V was trimmed by 0 bases and J by 8 bases, leaving 16 bases between them. The CDR3 DNA follows: TGTGCCAGCAGTGAAGCGTTGCAGGCAGGGCGAGGCTACACCTTC. Translating gives CASSEALQAGRGYTF.

This clone was seen only once. The rearrangement uses TRBV30 and TRBJ1-1, with D perhaps matching TRBD1 (5 bases). Germline values: CDR1 GTSNPN, CDR2 SVGIG (reference sequence). V was cut by 1 base and J by 8 bases, with 11 bases left in between. The CDR3 has 12 amino acids. CDR3 amino acids: CAWSGDGGEAFF. CDR3 nucleotide sequence: TGTGCCTGGAGTGGGGACGGAGGGGAAGCTTTCTTT.

This clone was recorded only once. This CDR3 is also generated by other DNA sequences in the sample. The chain employs TRBV6-5 and TRBJ2-7, with 10 bases matching TRBD1. The CDR3 loop spans 14 amino acids. In germline, CDR1 is MNHEY, CDR2 SVGAGI. V dropped 6 bases and J dropped 2; count of bases not matched to a gene: 4. The CDR3 coding sequence is TGTGCCAGCAGCCGAGGACAGGGGGCCTACGAGCAGTACTTC. It translates to CASSRGQGAYEQYF.

V and J are TRBV2 and TRBJ2-5, with 9 nucleotides matching TRBD1. The junction had 11 bases not matched to a gene; V was cut back by 4 bases and J by 5 bases. CDR3 size: 16 residues. Germline V CDR1 and CDR2: SNHLY, FYNNEI. The CDR3, as DNA: TGTGCCAGCAGTGGGACAGGGGCCGGAGAATGGGAGACCCAGTACTTC. Residues: CASSGTGAGEWETQYF.

This clone was seen a single time. In the same sample, other DNA sequences code for this CDR3. The chain recombines TRBV5-1 with TRBJ2-2; D may be TRBD2 (5 bases). CDR1 and CDR2 from the germline V gene are SGHRS and YFSETQ. Trimming took 0 bases from V and 5 from J, leaving 8 bases between them. The CDR3 loop spans 14 amino acids. CDR3 residues: CASSLVPGTGELFF. In DNA, the CDR3 is TGCGCCAGCAGCTTGGTGCCGGGAACCGGGGAGCTGTTTTTT.

As DNA, the CDR3 is TGCAGCGTTGAAGGGCAAAAGAACACTGAAGCTTTCTTT. Amino acid sequence: CSVEGQKNTEAFF. J is TRBJ1-1 and V is TRBV29-1; no clear D gene. The CDR3 totals 13 residues. Germline V CDR1 and CDR2: SQVTM, ANQGSEA. V was trimmed by 1 base and J by 1 base, leaving 7 bases between them.

V gene TRBV4-2 combines with J gene TRBJ2-3; D possibly corresponds to TRBD2 (7 bases). Between the trimmed V and J ends, which lost 2 bases and 2 bases, there was a span of 14 bases. Germline-derived CDR1 and CDR2 are LGHNA and YNFKEQ. The CDR3 has 16 amino acids. The CDR3 coding sequence is TGTGCCAGCAGCCAAAGCTTGCGGGGGCTCACAGATACGCAGTATTTT. Amino acid sequence: CASSQSLRGLTDTQYF.

The CDR3 sequence is CAWTLQRTLYNEQFF. The CDR3 bases are TGTGCCTGGACTTTGCAGCGGACGCTCTACAATGAGCAGTTCTTC. This chain connects TRBV30 to TRBJ2-1; tentatively, D is TRBD2 (5 bases). The CDR3 is 15 residues long. CDR1 and CDR2 from the germline V gene are GTSNPN and SVGIG (reference sequence). Trimming cost V 4 bases and J 3 bases, with 16 bases left between them.

This rearrangement joins TRBV15 to TRBJ1-5; 7 positions match TRBD1. From germline, CDR1 is LNHNV and CDR2 YYDKDF (reference sequence). The CDR3 is made up of 15 amino acids. The V segment lost 0 bases and the J segment 3 bases; nucleotides outside the gene matches: 2. CDR3 sequence: CATSRETGVNQPQHF. CDR3 DNA sequence: TGTGCCACCAGCAGAGAAACAGGGGTCAATCAGCCCCAGCATTTT. Full variable domain (missing parts from reference TRBV15 and TRBJ1-5): DAMVIQNPRYQVTQFGKPVTLSCSQTLNHNVMYWYQQKSSQAPKLLFHYYDKDFNNEADTPDNFQSRRPNTSFCFLDIRSPGLGDTAMYLCATSRETGVNQPQHFGDGTRLSIL.

The rearrangement links TRBV13 to TRBJ1-6; no definite D call. The CDR3 is 15 amino acids. Trimming pared 5 bases from V and 8 bases from J, leaving 16 bases between. Looked up from germline, CDR1 is PRHDT and CDR2 is FYEKMQ (reference sequence). The CDR3 nucleotides read TGTGCCAGCAGCCCCGTGGAGGGAGCCTATTCACCCCTCCACTTT. It is translated as CASSPVEGAYSPLHF.

The chain employs TRBV14 and TRBJ1-4; D call uncertain. V was trimmed by 4 bases and J by 7 bases, leaving 7 bases between them. The CDR3 has 12 residues. CDR1 SGHDN and CDR2 FVKESK come from the germline V gene. The CDR3, as DNA: TGTGCCAGCAGCCTACTGCGTGAAAAACTGTTTTTT. This gives the protein CASSLLREKLFF.

The chain has TRBV27 and TRBJ2-2; perhaps TRBD1 as D (5 bases). This CDR3 region has 13 residues. V lost 6 bases to trimming and J lost 3 bases, with 8 bases between them. Looked up from germline, CDR1 is MNHEY and CDR2 is SMNVEV (reference sequence). Here the CDR3 reads CASSSGYTGELFF. The CDR3 DNA is TGTGCCAGCAGCTCAGGGTACACCGGGGAGCTGTTTTTT.

This sequence joins TRBV9 and TRBJ2-5; TRBD1 agrees at 7 bases. The germline V gene has CDR1 SGDLS and CDR2 YYNGEE. The CDR3 runs 15 residues. Trimming cost V 4 bases and J 1 base; bases outside gene matches: 7. DNA for the CDR3: TGTGCCAGCAGCCCACTCGGGACAGCCCAAGAGACCCAGTACTTC. Translated, it gives CASSPLGTAQETQYF.

Regarding this clone: A much larger clone lies a single base off, so this may be a read error. Different DNA sequences within this sample yield the same CDR3. The V gene is TRBV30, the J gene TRBJ1-5; the D gene is possibly TRBD1 (6 bases). Germline loops: CDR1 GTSNPN, CDR2 SVGIG (reference sequence). The CDR3 sequence is 17 residues long. Trimming took 4 bases from V and 7 from J, leaving 26 bases between them. CDR3 bases: TGTGCCTGGACCCCGCTTGAGGGGGTACCGGGAATCCAGCCCCAGCATTTT. Translation: CAWTPLEGVPGIQPQHF.

V is TRBV4-3 and J is TRBJ2-7; D gene ambiguous. V dropped 1 base and J dropped 3 bases, with 13 bases sitting between them. The length of the CDR3 is 15 residues. CDR1 is LGHNA, CDR2 YSLEER, per germline. DNA of the CDR3: TGCGCCAGCAGCCAAGGGGTAAACCCCTTCTACGAGCAGTACTTC. It is translated as CASSQGVNPFYEQYF.

The CDR3 bases are TGTGCCAGCAGCCCGGGACAGGGGAATTCACCCCTCCACTTT. Protein: CASSPGQGNSPLHF. V gene TRBV11-1 combines with J gene TRBJ1-6, with 10 bases aligning to TRBD1. The CDR3 is 14 residues long. Germline V gene lookup returns CDR1 SGHAT and CDR2 FQDESV (reference sequence). V trimming: 5 bases; J trimming: 7 bases; junction bases outside the gene matches: 2. Full variable domain (outside the CDR3, taken from reference TRBV11-1 and TRBJ1-6): EAEVAQSPRYKITEKSQAVAFWCDPISGHATLYWYRQILGQGPELLVQFQDESVVDDSQLPKDRFSAERLKGVDSTLKIQPAELGDSAMYLCASSPGQGNSPLHFGNGTRLTVT.

The CDR3 DNA reads as TGTGCCAGCAGCGTAGCAATAGGACAGGAACACGGAAATGAGCAGTTCTTC. Translation gives CASSVAIGQEHGNEQFF. The rearrangement uses TRBV9 and TRBJ2-1; TRBD1 matches 7 bases. There are 17 residues in the CDR3. V shed 0 bases and J 7 bases; nucleotides not matched to a gene: 13. From germline, CDR1 is SGDLS and CDR2 YYNGEE.

CDR3: CASSQEIRGELFF. The CDR3 nucleotides are TGCGCCAGCAGCCAAGAAATCCGCGGGGAGCTGTTTTTT. V gene TRBV4-3 combines with J gene TRBJ2-2; D gene unclear. Germline V CDR1 and CDR2: LGHNA, YSLEER. The germline V and J ends were trimmed by 0 bases and 7 bases, with 6 bases remaining between them. The CDR3 has 13 residues.

On this clone: In the same sample, other DNA sequences code for this CDR3. The V and J genes are TRBV6-5 and TRBJ1-1; D gene uncertain. CDR3 length: 12 amino acids. V shed 6 bases and J shed 4 bases, with 9 bases lying between them. CDR1 and CDR2 from the germline V gene are MNHEY and SVGAGI. The CDR3 loop reads CASRSEGTEAFF. The CDR3 DNA reads TGTGCCAGCAGATCGGAAGGCACTGAAGCTTTCTTT.

In its sample, this clone was seen once. This CDR3 is also generated by other DNA sequences in the sample. The V call is TRBV18, the J call TRBJ2-7; tentative D call: TRBD2 (6 bases). V shed 3 bases and J shed 5 bases, with 11 bases lying between them. The CDR3 extends over 13 amino acids. Germline CDR1 KGHSH, CDR2 LQKENI. Here the CDR3 DNA reads TGTGCCAGCTCACCCTCCGCGGGGAACGAGCAGTACTTC. Its translation is CASSPSAGNEQYF. Combining the CDR3 with reference TRBV18 and TRBJ2-7 gives the whole variable domain NAGVMQNPRHLVRRRGQEARLRCSPMKGHSHVYWYRQLPEEGLKFMVYLQKENIIDESGMPKERFSAEFPKEGPSILRIQQVVRGDSAAYFCASSPSAGNEQYFGPGTRLTVT.